This record concerns one TCR beta chain sequence. Its antigen is unidentified. The data derive from a study of Graves' ophthalmopathy and Graves' hyperthyroidism. On the study more broadly: No progression to ophthalmopathy over 18 months defined stable hyperthyroidism. Study results and caveats: Researchers report that a 13-signature model separated ophthalmopathy from stable hyperthyroidism, posting around 86% sensitivity and roughly 81% specificity. The study's model predicted ophthalmopathy progression at approximately 71% sensitivity and about 72% specificity.

Germline lookup yields CDR1 SQVTM and CDR2 ANQGSEA. Trimming shortened V by 1 base and J by 2 bases, and 16 bases separated the two germline ends. The CDR3 length is 16 residues. Pregnancy or lactation, uncontrolled infections and other autoimmune diseases were grounds for excluding patients. Amplified TCR beta CDR3 regions were obtained using RNA transcripts as template. First-round RT-PCR employed HTBI primers, with a second-round multiplex PCR after it. A single record per CDR3 protein comes from TCRdb applying MiXCR to the multiplex PCR reads. This table has over a million distinct CDR3 sequences, 35% to 40% appearing once.

The V call is TRBV29-1, the J call TRBJ2-3; tentatively, D is TRBD1 (6 bases). Sequencing was done on a sample of peripheral blood or thyroid tissue (not recorded which). The sequence came from an adult man with Graves' hyperthyroidism. In nucleotides, the CDR3 is TGCAGCGTTGAAGGGACAGATTTTTATTACACAGATACGCAGTATTTT. It codes for CSVEGTDFYYTDTQYF.